The clone carrying this T cell receptor (beta chain) was counted only a few times. Primed by a sample-barcoded 5' primer and a J-beta primer mix, a second PCR proceeded for about 7 to 11 cycles. Each cDNA molecule, via a template-switch adaptor with 12 random nucleotides, was tagged. Using its own MiXCR run on the 5' RACE reads, TCRdb lists one record per CDR3 protein. The repertoire holds some 1.7 million distinct CDR3 sequences, with about 30% as singletons. This specimen comes from a study of blood T cells in healthy people across ages. Germline lookup yields CDR1 SGHAT and CDR2 FQNNGV. V dropped 5 bases and J dropped 3 bases, with 15 bases sitting between them. This CDR3 has 15 amino acids.

The material sequenced was blood. V usage is TRBV11-2 and J usage is TRBJ2-3; D gene unclear. The sequence derives from a woman aged 25 to 39 in good health. The CDR3, as DNA: TGTGCCAGCAGCCCCGCCCTTAGCTGGACAGATACGCAGTATTTT. Protein sequence: CASSPALSWTDTQYF.